The TCR beta chain under discussion was sequenced for a study of Ad26.COV2.S vaccination and SARS-CoV-2 variants. General observations from the study: Total T cell responses, in the TCR breadth and depth analyses, may have been underestimated. Similar non-spike TCR breadth was seen in vaccine and placebo recipients. Reports say spike-specific CD8+ and CD4+ T cell responses covered substantial breadth after vaccination. Vaccine recipients surpassed placebo recipients in spike-specific TCR breadth.

V was trimmed by 8 bases and J by 0 bases, leaving 11 bases between them. The CDR3 has 13 amino acids. Germline assignment: CDR1 SGHAT and CDR2 FQDESV (reference sequence). Worth noting for this clone: Its specificity is not known.

Repertoires were generated with immunoSEQ multiplex PCR, while TCRdb's copy carries only in-frame clones and drops some. The table has around 350,000 clones, around 90% seen once; the top ten hold 3.9%. The chain recombines TRBV11-1 with TRBJ2-7; possibly TRBD2 for D (6 bases). The receptor comes from a human donor who had recovered from COVID-19. The sample was peripheral blood, taken after recovery from COVID-19. CDR3 DNA: TGTGCCAGCTCGGCGGGACCCTCCTACGAGCAGTACTTC. Amino acid sequence: CASSAGPSYEQYF.